This is a list of T cell receptor beta chains from one sample in a study of response to subunit inactivated influenza vaccine. TCRdb re-called the RT-PCR reads through MiXCR, storing one row per CDR3 protein. The sample has around 570,000 distinct CDR3 sequences; about 7.6% are singletons. The sample consisted of PBMCs from blood, taken roughly 24 months after vaccination. The origin of the receptors is a man in his fifties or sixties who received an inactivated influenza vaccine. The CDR3 runs from the conserved cysteine through the conserved F or W. D genes are given only for firm matches. Clone size is shown for a subset of rows, as once, few, many or a class of expanded clone.

>TRBJ1-1|NA|TRBV6-1|few
TGTGCCAGCAGTGAAGGGACGGCCATGAACACTGAAGCTTTCTTT
CASSEGTAMNTEAFF
>TRBJ2-1|TRBD2|TRBV5-1|many
TGCGCCAGCAGCGTGAGCGGGAAGACCGCCAATGAGCAGTTCTTC
CASSVSGKTANEQFF
>TRBJ2-1|NA|TRBV28|many
TGTGCCAGCAGTGAGCAGGGGAGTTCCTACAATGAGCAGTTCTTC
CASSEQGSSYNEQFF
>TRBJ2-1|NA|TRBV21-1|many
TGTGCCAGCAGCAATGGCCCGAACCCCTCCTACAATGAGCAGTTCTTC
CASSNGPNPSYNEQFF
>TRBJ2-1|NA|TRBV30|NA
TGTGCCTGGACGGCCTCCCCATCCGCGATTTCTTCGGTACAAAGGAATGAGCAGTTCTTC
CAWTASPSAISSVQRNEQFF
>TRBJ2-4|NA|TRBV6-2/TRBV6-3|few
TGTGCCAGCGTTGACCCACCCCACATTCAGTACTTC
CASVDPPHIQYF
>TRBJ2-5|NA|TRBV2|many
TGTGCCAGCAGTGAACAGGGCTACCAAGAGACCCAGTACTTC
CASSEQGYQETQYF
>TRBJ1-1|NA|TRBV20-1|NA
TGCAGTGCTCCTTACACCAGGGCTTCTGAAGCTTTCTTT
CSAPYTRASEAFF
>TRBJ2-3|NA|TRBV12-3/TRBV12-4|few
TGTGCCAGCAGTTCGCCTAGCAAAGACACAGATACGCAGTATTTT
CASSSPSKDTDTQYF
>TRBJ1-5|NA|TRBV4-2|few
TGTGCCAGCAGCCAAGATCCGGCAGGGAGTAACCAGCCCCAGCATTTT
CASSQDPAGSNQPQHF